This TCR beta chain was sequenced during a study of blood T cell repertoires in COVID-19 (dated by TCRdb to about 2020). Study-level background: Samples from collaborators originated in the United States, Italy and Spain and spanned both the acute and convalescent phases of COVID-19. Nearly every sample came with metadata listing a de-identified subject ID, COVID-19 status, age in years and sex. The repertoires were released in a freely available public database intended as a resource for research on the immune response to SARS-CoV-2. The samples were drawn from the first 160 participants of the ongoing ImmuneRACE study and from 950 to 1,500 subjects provided by 6 global collaborators. Subjects who had been exposed to COVID-19, were actively infected with it, or had recovered from it provided the deeply sampled blood TCRbeta repertoires that made up the dataset. Where HLA class I and class II types were available, the types were taken from metadata supplied by the sample provider, not from assay-based typing. The material from the prospective study consisted of cDNA or gDNA derived from T cells, B-cell-depleted T cells, or PBMCs.

TCRbeta CDR3 regions were amplified from genomic DNA using the immunoSEQ Assay, a bias-controlled multiplex PCR. The source study handled its data this way. The number of nucleated cells in each sample was estimated by amplification of reference gene primers within the assay. Sequence reads were collapsed and filtered to measure the absolute abundance of every unique TCRbeta CDR3 rearrangement. Productive Simpson clonality was computed per sample as the square root of Simpson's diversity index over productive rearrangements. Entries here come from immuneACCESS through TCRdb and include only in-frame sequences with V and J called. Some clones fail to appear in such tables; in the studies checked, an unresolved V gene covers under half of the shortfall, and the cause of the remainder is unknown. The DNA gave D and trimming, while V, J and clone size come from that table. The sample table lists 45,000 or so clones, roughly 90% of them with a count of one. The ten largest clones represent approximately 23% of the sample.

Overall study results and their limits: How much clinical and demographic metadata was included differed by source and by participant, and the metadata was provided uncurated.

The V end loses 1 base and the J end loses 8 bases, and a stretch of 2 bases separates them. The CDR3 covers 11 residues, taking in both the cysteine and the phenylalanine. The only DNA kept is the CDR3, 33 bases in frame from the first base. CDR1 is given as KGHDR and CDR2 as SFDVKD, both from the germline V gene. Each collaborating institution followed its own protocols to collect whole blood in K2EDTA tubes. Collaborator samples were shipped for TCRbeta analysis as frozen whole blood, isolated PBMCs, or DNA extracted from either sample type. Notes on this clone: Its antigen is unknown. No base-level quality is on record; no much larger clone is a single base apart.

The sequence is built from TRBV24-1 and TRBJ2-1; the D gene remains uncertain. Sequenced: peripheral blood. This clonotype was obtained from a woman older than 75 in a cohort sampled during active or convalescent COVID-19. For the CDR3, the sequence is CATSDFDEQFF. The DNA sequence reads TGTGCCACCAGTGATTTCGATGAGCAGTTCTTC.